Presented here are 18 T cell receptor beta chains from one specimen sequenced in a study of response to subunit inactivated influenza vaccine. One entry per CDR3 protein, called by TCRdb with MiXCR from the RT-PCR reads. The table has approximately 530,000 distinct CDR3 sequences, 13% seen once. Sequencing used PBMCs from blood, obtained roughly 6 weeks after vaccination. The receptors here all came from a man aged 50 to 60 who received an inactivated influenza vaccine.

This clonotype was seen only a few times. The chain employs TRBV7-9 and TRBJ2-1; maybe TRBD2 (6 bases). CDR1 and CDR2 (germline): SEHNR, FQNEAQ (reference sequence). V was shortened by 0 bases and J by 7 bases, with 16 bases between the two germline ends. This CDR3 spans 16 amino acids. The CDR3 DNA is TGTGCCAGCAGCTTAGCCAGCGGGCAGCGTAGAAATGAGCAGTTCTTC. It specifies CASSLASGQRRNEQFF.

J is TRBJ1-5 and V is TRBV7-8; D remains unclear. Germline CDR1 reads SGHVS; CDR2 reads FQNEAQ. This CDR3 is 14 amino acids long. V lost 0 bases to trimming and J lost 3 bases, with 6 bases between them. The CDR3 reads CASSLALHNQPQHF. The CDR3 DNA sequence: TGTGCCAGCAGCTTAGCTCTTCACAATCAGCCCCAGCATTTT.

This clonotype was recorded at least ten times. This chain joins TRBV28 and TRBJ2-1, with D perhaps matching TRBD2 (6 bases). The CDR3 contains 15 residues. Trimming took 2 bases from V and 0 from J, leaving 8 bases between them. Germline V gene data show CDR1 as MDHEN and CDR2 as SYDVKM. CDR3 amino acids: CASSLAGPSYNEQFF. The DNA for the CDR3 is TGTGCCAGCAGTTTAGCGGGACCCTCCTACAATGAGCAGTTCTTC.

The chain links TRBV10-3 to TRBJ1-4; the D gene is possibly TRBD1 (5 bases). Deletions cut 0 bases from V and 2 bases from J, with 10 bases between. Germline V gives CDR1 ENHRY, CDR2 SYGVKD. The CDR3 sequence is 16 residues long. This chain's CDR3 is CAISESARVTNEKLFF. As DNA, the CDR3 is TGTGCCATCAGTGAGTCCGCCAGGGTGACTAATGAAAAACTGTTTTTT.

This clonotype has more than one count but fewer than ten. CDR3 protein: CASSPLRGGGDTQYF. CDR3 DNA: TGTGCCAGCAGCCCGCTGAGGGGAGGCGGGGATACGCAGTATTTT. J is TRBJ2-3 and V is TRBV11-2, with D maybe TRBD2 (6 bases). This CDR3 has 15 residues. V was clipped by 5 bases and J by 6 bases, with 18 bases between them. In germline, CDR1 is SGHAT, CDR2 FQNNGV.

The chain couples TRBV5-1 to TRBJ1-1; weak D call: TRBD1 (6 bases). CDR1 is SGHRS and CDR2 is YFSETQ in the germline V gene. Trimming took off 5 bases at V and 0 bases at J, with 17 bases between the two ends. This CDR3 region has 16 residues. The CDR3 protein is CASSSDRLSLNTEAFF. The CDR3 DNA follows: TGCGCCAGCAGTTCCGACAGGTTATCCTTGAACACTGAAGCTTTCTTT.

In this sample, this clonotype turned up a few times. The gene calls are TRBV20-1 and TRBJ2-7; D possibly uses TRBD1 or TRBD2 (5 bases each). Germline assignment: CDR1 DFQATT and CDR2 SNEGSKA (reference sequence). The CDR3 spans 16 residues. Trimming stripped 3 bases from V and 4 bases from J, with 22 bases between. For the CDR3, the DNA is TGCAGTGCTAGCTTCGGGGCGATTGATCCTCTTTACGAGCAGTACTTC. Translated, it gives CSASFGAIDPLYEQYF.

There are many counts of this clonotype. The rearrangement joins TRBV7-2 to TRBJ2-3; tentatively, D is TRBD1 (6 bases). Germline lookup yields CDR1 SGHTA and CDR2 FQGNSA. With 5 bases removed from V and 0 bases from J, the gap between germline ends came to 15 bases. The CDR3 runs to 16 residues. This CDR3 is CASSLMGHASTDTQYF. The CDR3 bases are TGTGCCAGCAGCCTAATGGGACATGCGAGCACAGATACGCAGTATTTT.

This clonotype came up a few times. This chain uses TRBV7-2 with TRBJ2-7; D ambiguous. The CDR3 covers 12 residues. Trimming stripped 2 bases from V and 3 bases from J, with 5 bases between. Germline V gene data show CDR1 as SGHTA and CDR2 as FQGNSA. DNA of the CDR3: TGTGCCAGCAGCTTACAGGACTACGAGCAGTACTTC. This encodes CASSLQDYEQYF. The full variable domain, completed using reference TRBV7-2 and TRBJ2-7, is GAGVSQSPSNKVTEKGKDVELRCDPISGHTALYWYRQSLGQGLEFLIYFQGNSAPDKSGLPSDRFSAERTGGSVSTLTIQRTQQEDSAVYLCASSLQDYEQYFGPGTRLTVT.

This clonotype was found many times. The chain couples TRBV7-3 to TRBJ2-1, with 9 bases aligning to TRBD2. With 7 bases clipped from V and 2 bases from J, the junction kept 15 bases outside the gene matches. The CDR3 has 18 amino acids. Germline-derived CDR1 and CDR2 are SGHTA and FQGTGA. The CDR3 reads CASILSGSSPKPYNEQFF. The CDR3 DNA sequence: TGTGCCAGCATCCTTAGCGGGAGTAGCCCCAAGCCCTACAATGAGCAGTTCTTC.

This clonotype was seen a few times. The V and J genes are TRBV12-3 or TRBV12-4 and TRBJ2-1; TRBD1 agrees at 9 bases. Germline trimming cut 5 bases from V and 7 bases from J; bases unmatched to any gene: 9. The CDR3 runs to 15 residues. CDR3 in DNA: TGTGCCAGCAGTCCATCGGGACAGGGTGTGAATGAGCAGTTCTTC. The encoded protein is CASSPSGQGVNEQFF.

This clonotype has just a few counts. The chain employs TRBV29-1 and TRBJ2-5; D possibly corresponds to TRBD1 (5 bases). V lost 7 bases to trimming and J lost 7 bases, with 13 bases between them. Germline values: CDR1 SQVTM, CDR2 ANQGSEA. CDR3 length: 11 residues. CDR3 bases: TGCAGCGGGGGCCATGTTGGGACCCAGTACTTC. The encoded protein is CSGGHVGTQYF.

The chain couples TRBV11-2 to TRBJ2-7; D perhaps matches TRBD1 (6 bases). The V end was cut by 5 bases, the J end by 4 bases, with 15 bases between. CDR1 and CDR2 from the germline V gene are SGHAT and FQNNGV. The CDR3 runs 14 residues. The CDR3 DNA is TGTGCCAGCAGCCATCCTCAACAGGGTTACGAGCAGTACTTC. It encodes CASSHPQQGYEQYF.

This clonotype showed up just a few times. The chain combines TRBV6-2 or TRBV6-3 with TRBJ2-2; D assignment may be TRBD1 or TRBD2 (5 bases each). CDR3 length: 15 residues. Germline V lookup: CDR1 MNHEY, CDR2 SVGEGT. V lost 6 bases and J 4 bases, leaving 15 bases between the germline ends. The DNA for the CDR3 is TGTGCCAGCAGGCCCGGGACGGTCATCACCGGGGAGCTGTTTTTT. Translation gives CASRPGTVITGELFF.

CDR3 protein: CASSLQGREGAEAFF. CDR3 in DNA: TGTGCCAGCAGCTTACAAGGGAGGGAGGGGGCTGAAGCTTTCTTT. V gene TRBV7-9 combines with J gene TRBJ1-1; possible D gene TRBD1, 6 bases. V was shortened by 2 bases and J by 6 bases, with 16 bases between the two germline ends. There are 15 residues in the CDR3. Germline values: CDR1 SEHNR, CDR2 FQNEAQ (reference sequence).

This CDR3 is CSVRGRGYNEQFF. The DNA of the CDR3 is TGCAGCGTAAGGGGGAGGGGGTACAATGAGCAGTTCTTC. This sequence joins TRBV29-1 and TRBJ2-1; D might be TRBD2 (7 bases). Trimming removed 6 bases at V and 4 bases at J, with 13 bases between. The CDR3 has 13 amino acids. Germline V gene lookup returns CDR1 SQVTM and CDR2 ANQGSEA.

This rearrangement joins TRBV7-2 to TRBJ1-2; possible D gene TRBD1, 6 bases. Germline CDR1 and CDR2: SGHTA and FQGNSA. The CDR3 is 14 residues long. The V end was cut by 5 bases, the J end by 4 bases, with 14 bases between. The CDR3 nucleotides read TGTGCCAGCAGCGCCCGGGACACTCTCTATGGCTACACCTTC. This sequence encodes CASSARDTLYGYTF.

This clonotype showed up just a few times. The rearrangement uses TRBV29-1 and TRBJ2-7, with 8 bases aligning to TRBD1. After removal of 4 bases from V and 4 bases from J, the junction contained 6 bases not matched to a gene. This CDR3 region has 13 residues. Germline values: CDR1 SQVTM, CDR2 ANQGSEA. The CDR3: CSVGEDREYEQYF. CDR3 sequence (DNA): TGCAGCGTTGGGGAGGACAGGGAATACGAGCAGTACTTC.